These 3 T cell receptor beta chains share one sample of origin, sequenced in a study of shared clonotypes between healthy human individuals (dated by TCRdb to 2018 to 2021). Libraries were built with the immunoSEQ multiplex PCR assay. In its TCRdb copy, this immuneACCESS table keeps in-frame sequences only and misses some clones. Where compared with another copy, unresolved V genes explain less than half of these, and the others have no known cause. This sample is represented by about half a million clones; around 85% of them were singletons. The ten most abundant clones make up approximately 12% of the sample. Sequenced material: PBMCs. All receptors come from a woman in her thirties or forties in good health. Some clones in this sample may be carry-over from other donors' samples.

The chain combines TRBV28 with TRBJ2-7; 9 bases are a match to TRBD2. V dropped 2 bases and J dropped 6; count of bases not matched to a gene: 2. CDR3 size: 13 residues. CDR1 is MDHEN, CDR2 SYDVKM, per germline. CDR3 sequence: CASSLQREVEQYF. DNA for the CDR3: TGTGCCAGCAGTTTACAGCGGGAGGTCGAGCAGTACTTC.

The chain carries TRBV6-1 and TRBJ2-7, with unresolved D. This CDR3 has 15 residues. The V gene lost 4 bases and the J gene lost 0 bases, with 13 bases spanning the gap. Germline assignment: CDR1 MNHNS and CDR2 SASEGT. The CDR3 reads CASSGEQRSSYEQYF. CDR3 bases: TGTGCCAGCAGTGGCGAACAGAGGAGCTCCTACGAGCAGTACTTC.

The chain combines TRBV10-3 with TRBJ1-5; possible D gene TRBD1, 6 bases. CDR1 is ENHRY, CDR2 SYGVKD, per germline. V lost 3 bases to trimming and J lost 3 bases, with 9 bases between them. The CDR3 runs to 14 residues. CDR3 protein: CAISEGQLNQPQHF. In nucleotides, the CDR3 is TGTGCCATCAGTGAAGGACAGCTCAATCAGCCCCAGCATTTT.